This passage covers 27 T cell receptor beta chains from one sample sequenced in a study of blood T cell repertoires in COVID-19. The protocol was immunoSEQ multiplex PCR, while the TCRdb copy is restricted to in-frame clones and leaves out a portion. There are approximately 250,000 clones in the sample; 88% occur only once, and 2.5% to 3.5% lies in the top ten. Source material: PBMCs or T cells enriched from blood (not recorded which). Receptors originate from a woman aged 40 to 49 who had been exposed to COVID-19.

The chain employs TRBV6-2 or TRBV6-3 and TRBJ2-7; 7 bases line up with TRBD2. Germline lookup yields CDR1 MNHEY and CDR2 SVGEGT. After removal of 6 bases from V and 0 bases from J, the junction contained 5 bases not matched to a gene. This CDR3 has 14 residues. CDR3 in amino acids: CASSWTSLSYEQYV. The CDR3 nucleotides are TGTGCCAGCAGCTGGACTAGTCTCTCCTACGAGCAGTACGTC.

CDR3 region: CSVQGSGNTIYF. The CDR3 DNA is TGCAGCGTCCAGGGTTCCGGAAACACCATATATTTT. The rearrangement links TRBV29-1 to TRBJ1-3, with D perhaps matching TRBD1 (5 bases). Germline CDR1 and CDR2: SQVTM and ANQGSEA. V lost 6 bases and J 4 bases, leaving 10 bases between the germline ends. The CDR3 is 12 amino acids.

This clone came up a few times. The V gene is TRBV11-1, the J gene TRBJ2-5, with TRBD2 as a possible D gene (5 bases). Germline V gene sequence: CDR1 SGHAT, CDR2 FQDESV (reference sequence). Between the trimmed V and J ends, which lost 4 bases and 7 bases, there was a span of 16 bases. The CDR3 loop spans 14 amino acids. As DNA, the CDR3 is TGTGCCAGCAGCTCGAACGGACTCTTGGGGACCCAGTACTTC. Translated, it gives CASSSNGLLGTQYF. Using reference TRBV11-1 and TRBJ2-5 for the parts outside the CDR3, the full variable domain is EAEVAQSPRYKITEKSQAVAFWCDPISGHATLYWYRQILGQGPELLVQFQDESVVDDSQLPKDRFSAERLKGVDSTLKIQPAELGDSAMYLCASSSNGLLGTQYFGPGTRLLVL.

CDR3 sequence: CASSPQASEHQPQHF. In DNA, the CDR3 is TGTGCCAGCAGTCCCCAGGCGTCAGAGCATCAGCCCCAGCATTTT. The V call is TRBV7-2, the J call TRBJ1-5; D remains unclear. The germline V gene has CDR1 SGHTA and CDR2 FQGNSA. The V end was cut by 6 bases, the J end by 5 bases, with 17 bases between. The CDR3 spans 15 residues.

This chain connects TRBV2 to TRBJ1-5; D remains unclear. Germline CDR1 and CDR2: SNHLY and FYNNEI. V lost 0 bases and J 5 bases, leaving 5 bases between the germline ends. CDR3 size: 13 residues. The CDR3 sequence: CASSEARHQPQHF. CDR3 sequence (DNA): TGTGCCAGCAGTGAAGCGCGCCATCAGCCCCAGCATTTT. The complete variable domain, with remaining parts taken from reference TRBV2 and TRBJ1-5, reads EPEVTQTPSHQVTQMGQEVILRCVPISNHLYFYWYRQILGQKVEFLVSFYNNEISEKSEIFDDQFSVERPDGSNFTLKIRSTKLEDSAMYFCASSEARHQPQHFGDGTRLSIL.

The genes are TRBV14 and TRBJ2-3; D ambiguous. V was shortened by 0 bases and J by 6 bases, with 10 bases between the two germline ends. Germline loops: CDR1 SGHDN, CDR2 FVKESK. CDR3 size: 14 residues. The CDR3 reads CASSQEPLRDTQYF. CDR3 sequence (DNA): TGTGCCAGCAGCCAAGAACCACTCCGCGATACGCAGTATTTT.

The chain couples TRBV5-1 to TRBJ1-2, with D perhaps TRBD1 (6 bases). Germline V gene lookup returns CDR1 SGHRS and CDR2 YFSETQ. CDR3 length: 13 residues. V was shortened by 2 bases and J by 6 bases, with 11 bases between the two germline ends. CDR3 amino acids: CASSLGPGDGYTF. CDR3 DNA: TGCGCCAGCAGCTTAGGGCCAGGGGATGGCTACACCTTC. The variable domain in full, completed from reference TRBV5-1 and TRBJ1-2, reads KAGVTQTPRYLIKTRGQQVTLSCSPISGHRSVSWYQQTPGQGLQFLFEYFSETQRNKGNFPGRFSGRQFSNSRSEMNVSTLELGDSALYLCASSLGPGDGYTFGSGTRLTVV.

The chain combines TRBV5-1 with TRBJ2-7; 7 bases fit TRBD1. V gave up 6 bases and J gave up 1 base; unmatched junction bases: 16. This CDR3 has 17 amino acids. The germline V gene encodes CDR1 SGHRS and CDR2 YFSETQ. The chain's CDR3 is CASTPTPTGEQSYEQYF. The CDR3 DNA follows: TGCGCCAGCACGCCGACTCCAACAGGGGAACAGTCCTACGAGCAGTACTTC.

The genes are TRBV18 and TRBJ1-2; D unresolved. The V end was cut by 1 base, the J end by 8 bases, with 11 bases between. CDR1 KGHSH and CDR2 LQKENI come from the germline V gene. This CDR3 region has 13 residues. CDR3 in amino acids: CASSPQVGEGYTF. In DNA, the CDR3 is TGTGCCAGCTCACCACAGGTGGGCGAGGGCTACACCTTC. The full variable domain, rest sourced from reference TRBV18 and TRBJ1-2, is NAGVMQNPRHLVRRRGQEARLRCSPMKGHSHVYWYRQLPEEGLKFMVYLQKENIIDESGMPKERFSAEFPKEGPSILRIQQVVRGDSAAYFCASSPQVGEGYTFGSGTRLTVV.

With respect to this clone: Germline and junction disagree at one end, which may indicate a read error. The chain recombines TRBV5-1 with TRBJ1-2; 9 bases are shared with TRBD1. Germline CDR1 reads SGHRS; CDR2 reads YFSETQ. The CDR3 is 15 residues long. The CDR3 protein is CASSLWGQGNYGYTF. The CDR3 DNA reads as TGTGCCAGCAGCTTGTGGGGACAGGGAAACTATGGCTACACCTTC.

This clone was observed a few times. V usage is TRBV3-1 (or the pseudogene TRBV3-2) and J usage is TRBJ1-4; 9 bases are a match to TRBD1. Germline CDR1 is LGHDT and CDR2 is YNNKEL (reference sequence). The CDR3 is 15 residues long. Trimming removed 3 bases from V and 7 bases from J; junction bases left unmatched: 6. CDR3 region: CASSHNRGRSEKLFF. CDR3 nucleotides: TGTGCCAGCAGCCATAACAGGGGGCGGAGTGAAAAACTGTTTTTT.

The chain carries TRBV30 and TRBJ2-3, with 9 bases identical to TRBD1. V was clipped by 3 bases and J by 3 bases; unmatched bases: 7. CDR1 is GTSNPN and CDR2 is SVGIG in the germline V gene (reference sequence). This CDR3 has 15 residues. CDR3 amino acids: CAWRKRDRVTDTQYF. Here the CDR3 DNA reads TGTGCCTGGAGGAAAAGGGACAGGGTGACAGATACGCAGTATTTT.

CDR3 residues: CASSSQGTGPSYEQYV. CDR3 nucleotides: TGTGCCAGCAGCAGTCAGGGGACAGGGCCCTCCTACGAGCAGTACGTC. The chain couples TRBV5-1 to TRBJ2-7; 9 positions match TRBD1. This CDR3 comprises 16 residues. CDR1 is SGHRS and CDR2 is YFSETQ in the germline V gene.

The chain recombines TRBV10-3 with TRBJ2-1, with D tentatively TRBD2 (7 bases). Germline V gene lookup returns CDR1 ENHRY and CDR2 SYGVKD. The CDR3 is 15 amino acids. Trimming removed 6 bases from V and 4 bases from J, with 16 bases in between. The CDR3 region is CAISARGGDYNEQFF. The DNA for the CDR3 is TGTGCCATCAGCGCTAGGGGGGGGGATTACAATGAGCAGTTCTTC.

This clone occurred once. The rearrangement links TRBV7-2 to TRBJ1-2, with D perhaps matching TRBD1 (6 bases). CDR1 is SGHTA, CDR2 FQGNSA, per germline. The V end lost 4 bases, the J end lost 4 bases, and 16 bases lay between the germline ends. CDR3 length: 15 residues. CDR3 region: CASSSTTGVLYGYTF. CDR3 DNA: TGTGCCAGCAGCTCTACGACAGGAGTTCTCTATGGCTACACCTTC.

This clone was recorded only once. The genes are TRBV28 and TRBJ1-5; the D gene is possibly TRBD1 (6 bases). CDR3 length: 17 amino acids. V dropped 5 bases and J dropped 7 bases, with 24 bases sitting between them. Germline V lookup: CDR1 MDHEN, CDR2 SYDVKM. The CDR3 loop is CASSLSQWGQGIQPQHF. For the CDR3, the DNA is TGTGCCAGCAGTCTCTCCCAATGGGGGCAGGGCATACAGCCCCAGCATTTT.

V and J are TRBV7-6 and TRBJ2-1, with a weak D call TRBD2 (6 bases). The CDR3 loop spans 13 amino acids. V was shortened by 8 bases and J by 9 bases, with 17 bases between the two germline ends. Germline CDR1 is SGHVS and CDR2 is FNYEAQ. The CDR3 sequence: CASGGWPTGEQFF. The CDR3 bases are TGTGCCAGCGGAGGGTGGCCGACGGGTGAGCAGTTCTTC.

In DNA form, the CDR3 reads TGTGCCAGCAGCTTGGGGGGACAGGAGAATCAGCCCCAGCATTTT. It encodes CASSLGGQENQPQHF. This sequence joins TRBV5-8 and TRBJ1-5, with TRBD1 matching over 8 bases. V lost 0 bases and J lost 4; bases outside the gene matches: 3. Germline assignment: CDR1 SGHTS and CDR2 YDEGEE. CDR3 size: 15 residues.

The chain employs TRBV7-8 and TRBJ2-1, with TRBD2 matching 10 bases. CDR1 is SGHVS, CDR2 FQNEAQ, per germline. The CDR3 loop spans 17 amino acids. CDR3 DNA: TGTGCAAGCTTAAGGACTAGCGGTCGTGTCTCCTACAATGAGCAGTTCTTC. Residues: CASLRTSGRVSYNEQFF.

The chain joins TRBV20-1 to TRBJ1-5, with D unclear. Germline lookup yields CDR1 DFQATT and CDR2 SNEGSKA (reference sequence). With 3 bases removed from V and 0 bases from J, the gap between germline ends came to 9 bases. The CDR3 length is 14 residues. The CDR3 DNA sequence: TGCAGTGCTAGTGGGCCAGTTAGCAATCAGCCCCAGCATTTT. Amino acids: CSASGPVSNQPQHF.

This clone occurred a few times. This rearrangement joins TRBV27 to TRBJ2-2, with a tentative D call TRBD2 (6 bases). Germline V CDR1 and CDR2: MNHEY, SMNVEV (reference sequence). V lost 4 bases to trimming and J lost 1 base, with 13 bases between them. This CDR3 is 16 amino acids long. CDR3 sequence reads: CASSSPAGMNTGELFF. CDR3 nucleotides: TGTGCCAGCAGTTCCCCGGCGGGGATGAACACCGGGGAGCTGTTTTTT.

V is TRBV15 and J is TRBJ2-5; 11 bases line up with TRBD2. The CDR3 is made up of 14 amino acids. The V gene's germline CDR1 is LNHNV and CDR2 YYDKDF (reference sequence). The V and J ends lost 5 bases and 5 bases, in that order; junction bases with no gene match: 4. The CDR3 spells CATSVAGGVETQYF. CDR3 sequence (DNA): TGTGCCACCAGCGTAGCGGGAGGGGTGGAGACCCAGTACTTC.

This sequence joins TRBV2 and TRBJ1-1; D gene uncertain. Trimming removed 2 bases from V and 4 bases from J, with 11 bases in between. CDR1 SNHLY and CDR2 FYNNEI come from the germline V gene. There are 14 residues in the CDR3. CDR3 amino acids: CASSERPRGTEAFF. DNA for the CDR3: TGTGCCAGCAGTGAACGACCTCGGGGCACTGAAGCTTTCTTT.

This chain uses TRBV12-3 or TRBV12-4 with TRBJ2-7, with D possibly being TRBD1 (6 bases). V dropped 2 bases and J dropped 5 bases, with 10 bases sitting between them. The CDR3 contains 13 residues. CDR3 region: CASSLRTVDEQYF. In DNA form, the CDR3 reads TGTGCCAGCAGTTTACGGACAGTTGACGAGCAGTACTTC.

This chain connects TRBV27 to TRBJ1-2; maybe TRBD1 (5 bases). Germline V gives CDR1 MNHEY, CDR2 SMNVEV (reference sequence). Trimming pared 3 bases from V and 8 bases from J, leaving 13 bases between. The CDR3 sequence is 13 residues long. The CDR3 sequence is CASSLTVNRGYTF. DNA of the CDR3: TGTGCCAGCAGTTTGACAGTAAACCGGGGCTACACCTTC.

The V and J genes are TRBV5-5 and TRBJ2-1; tentative D call: TRBD2 (5 bases). Germline V gene lookup returns CDR1 SGHKS and CDR2 YYEKEE (reference sequence). This CDR3 is built from 14 residues. V was pared by 7 bases and J by 3 bases, with 14 bases between. Here the CDR3 DNA reads TGTGCCAGCCGAAGCGGCTCCGTCTACAATGAGCAGTTCTTC. This translates into CASRSGSVYNEQFF. Combining the CDR3 with reference TRBV5-5 and TRBJ2-1 gives the whole variable domain DAGVTQSPTHLIKTRGQQVTLRCSPISGHKSVSWYQQVLGQGPQFIFQYYEKEERGRGNFPDRFSARQFPNYSSELNVNALLLGDSALYLCASRSGSVYNEQFFGPGTRLTVL.

The chain's CDR3 is CASSGTAGAGYTF. CDR3 in DNA: TGTGCCAGCAGTGGGACCGCGGGGGCCGGCTACACCTTC. V usage is TRBV27 and J usage is TRBJ1-2; a weak D match, TRBD1 (6 bases). Trimming shortened V by 5 bases and J by 8 bases, and 15 bases separated the two germline ends. The CDR3 contains 13 residues. The germline V gene has CDR1 MNHEY and CDR2 SMNVEV (reference sequence).